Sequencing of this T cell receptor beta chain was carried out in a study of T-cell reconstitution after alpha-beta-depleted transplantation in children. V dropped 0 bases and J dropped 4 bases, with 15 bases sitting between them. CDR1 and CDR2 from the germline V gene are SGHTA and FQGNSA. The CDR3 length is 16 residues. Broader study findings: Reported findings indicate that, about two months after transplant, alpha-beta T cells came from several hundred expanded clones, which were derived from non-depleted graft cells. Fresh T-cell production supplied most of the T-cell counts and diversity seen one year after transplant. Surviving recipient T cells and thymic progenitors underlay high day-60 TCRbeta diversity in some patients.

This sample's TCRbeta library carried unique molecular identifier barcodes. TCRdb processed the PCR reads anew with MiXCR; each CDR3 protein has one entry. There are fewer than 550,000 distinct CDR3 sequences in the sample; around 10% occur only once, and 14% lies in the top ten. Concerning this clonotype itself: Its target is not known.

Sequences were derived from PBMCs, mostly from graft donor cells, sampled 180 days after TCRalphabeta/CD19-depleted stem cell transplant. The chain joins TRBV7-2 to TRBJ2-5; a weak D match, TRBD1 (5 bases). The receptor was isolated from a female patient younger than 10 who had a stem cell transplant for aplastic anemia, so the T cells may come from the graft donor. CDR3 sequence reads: CASSLASLRVSETQYF. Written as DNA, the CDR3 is TGTGCCAGCAGCTTAGCGTCTCTCAGGGTGTCAGAGACCCAGTACTTC.